What follows are 32 T cell receptor beta chains derived from one specimen sequenced in a study of CD8 T cells in ankylosing spondylitis. In TCRdb, the 5' RACE reads were re-called with MiXCR into one record per CDR3 protein. The profile shows about 200,000 distinct CDR3 sequences, 9.5% to 15% of them singletons. The source material was blood, either unsorted or a sorted T cell fraction (not recorded which). These receptors were collected from a male donor with ankylosing spondylitis or in good health (not recorded which).

This clonotype was counted between two and nine times. The chain carries TRBV27 and TRBJ1-1; D unclear. Trimming removed 6 bases at V and 8 bases at J, with 16 bases between. There are 13 residues in the CDR3. In germline, CDR1 is MNHEY, CDR2 SMNVEV (reference sequence). For the CDR3, the DNA is TGTGCCAGCAGCACTCGGGCGGCCGGGGAAGCTTTCTTT. It codes for CASSTRAAGEAFF.

The chain recombines TRBV27 with TRBJ1-2; D is unclear. The V gene's germline CDR1 is MNHEY and CDR2 SMNVEV (reference sequence). The CDR3 length is 14 residues. Trimming pared 4 bases from V and 1 base from J, leaving 10 bases between. The CDR3 region has the DNA TGTGCCAGCAGTTCCCCGGCCCTTAACTATGGCTACACCTTC. Translating it yields CASSSPALNYGYTF.

The chain couples TRBV6-6 to TRBJ1-2; 8 bases agree with TRBD1. The CDR3 is 12 amino acids. CDR1 and CDR2 from the germline V gene are MNHNY and SVGAGI (reference sequence). V was pared by 10 bases and J by 6 bases, with 7 bases of the junction left unmatched. The CDR3 sequence is CATVTGDHGYTF. DNA for the CDR3: TGTGCCACGGTGACAGGGGACCATGGCTACACCTTC.

This clonotype showed up just a few times. This sequence joins TRBV9 and TRBJ1-1; D gene ambiguous. The germline V and J ends were trimmed by 8 bases and 3 bases, with 17 bases remaining between them. CDR1 and CDR2 (germline): SGDLS, YYNGEE. This CDR3 comprises 14 residues. CDR3 in DNA: TGTGCCAGTACCGTGGGCTCGCGGGACACTGAAGCTTTCTTT. This translates into CASTVGSRDTEAFF.

The chain uses TRBV20-1 and TRBJ2-5; perhaps D is TRBD1 or TRBD2 (5 bases each). The germline gives CDR1 DFQATT, CDR2 SNEGSKA (reference sequence). The CDR3 totals 14 residues. Trimming took 3 bases from V and 5 from J, leaving 16 bases between them. The CDR3: CSASFRDAWETQYF. For the CDR3, the DNA is TGCAGTGCTAGCTTTCGGGACGCGTGGGAGACCCAGTACTTC.

V and J are TRBV7-2 and TRBJ2-2; D not certain. CDR1 and CDR2 (germline): SGHTA, FQGNSA. V gave up 10 bases and J gave up 1 base, with 10 bases separating them. CDR3 length: 13 amino acids. The CDR3 coding sequence is TGTGCCACCCTATCAGGGAACACCGGGGAGCTGTTTTTT. This codes for CATLSGNTGELFF. Full variable domain (remainder filled in from reference TRBV7-2 and TRBJ2-2): GAGVSQSPSNKVTEKGKDVELRCDPISGHTALYWYRQSLGQGLEFLIYFQGNSAPDKSGLPSDRFSAERTGGSVSTLTIQRTQQEDSAVYLCATLSGNTGELFFGEGSRLTVL.

This rearrangement joins TRBV5-1 to TRBJ2-7, with D perhaps TRBD2 (6 bases). Per germline, CDR1 SGHRS and CDR2 YFSETQ. The V gene lost 5 bases and the J gene lost 4 bases, with 16 bases spanning the gap. The CDR3 runs 14 residues. CDR3: CASRPGDGGYEQYF. The CDR3, as DNA: TGCGCCAGCAGGCCAGGCGACGGGGGTTACGAGCAGTACTTC. Complete variable domain (other parts from reference TRBV5-1 and TRBJ2-7): KAGVTQTPRYLIKTRGQQVTLSCSPISGHRSVSWYQQTPGQGLQFLFEYFSETQRNKGNFPGRFSGRQFSNSRSEMNVSTLELGDSALYLCASRPGDGGYEQYFGPGTRLTVT.

The genes are TRBV7-2 and TRBJ1-5, with 7 bases fitting TRBD1. The trim removed 5 bases at V and 7 bases at J, leaving 8 bases unmatched. Germline V CDR1 and CDR2: SGHTA, FQGNSA. The CDR3 runs to 14 residues. As DNA, the CDR3 is TGTGCCAGCAGCCACGCTACAGGGGACCAGCCCCAGCATTTT. Translating gives CASSHATGDQPQHF.

The J gene is TRBJ2-3, the V gene TRBV11-2, with D hard to call. V lost 4 bases and J 4 bases, leaving 9 bases between the germline ends. Germline V gene data show CDR1 as SGHAT and CDR2 as FQNNGV. The length of the CDR3 is 13 residues. The CDR3: CASSWVLADTQYF. The CDR3 bases are TGTGCCAGCAGCTGGGTGCTAGCAGATACGCAGTATTTT.

This clonotype has at least ten counts. The rearrangement links TRBV27 to TRBJ2-7; D is unclear. The V end lost 5 bases, the J end lost 4 bases, and 9 bases lay between the germline ends. The CDR3 runs 12 residues. Germline loops: CDR1 MNHEY, CDR2 SMNVEV (reference sequence). The DNA for the CDR3 is TGTGCCAGCAGTCACACGAAGTACGAGCAGTACTTC. Translation: CASSHTKYEQYF.

In its sample, this clonotype was seen many times. The CDR3 DNA sequence: TGCGCCAGCAGCATCGGGACTAGCGGGAAAGAGACCCAGTACTTC. Its translation is CASSIGTSGKETQYF. The chain employs TRBV5-1 and TRBJ2-5; 13 nucleotides align to TRBD2. V shed 4 bases, J shed 3 bases, and the junction held 3 bases outside the gene matches. Germline loops: CDR1 SGHRS, CDR2 YFSETQ. This CDR3 contains 15 residues.

The chain has TRBV29-1 and TRBJ1-1; D remains unclear. Germline CDR1 reads SQVTM; CDR2 reads ANQGSEA. V dropped 0 bases and J dropped 4 bases, with 9 bases sitting between them. This CDR3 spans 13 amino acids. The CDR3 DNA reads as TGCAGCGTTGAAGATCAGAGTAGCACTGAAGCTTTCTTT. It is translated as CSVEDQSSTEAFF.

This clonotype was observed many times. This chain connects TRBV5-1 to TRBJ1-1, with 8 bases aligning to TRBD1. Unmatched junction bases numbered 2, after V lost 4 bases and J lost 0 bases. CDR1 and CDR2 from the germline V gene are SGHRS and YFSETQ. The CDR3 sequence is 14 residues long. CDR3 nucleotides: TGCGCCAGCAGCGGGACAGGAATGAACACTGAAGCTTTCTTT. It codes for CASSGTGMNTEAFF.

The V and J genes are TRBV15 and TRBJ2-7, with a tentative D call TRBD2 (5 bases). The CDR3 runs 13 residues. Looked up from germline, CDR1 is LNHNV and CDR2 is YYDKDF (reference sequence). Trimming removed 1 base at V and 7 bases at J, with 11 bases between. CDR3 bases: TGTGCCACCAGCAGAGGTGAGACGGGGGAGCAGTACTTC. Translated, it gives CATSRGETGEQYF.

The V and J genes are TRBV11-2 and TRBJ2-7, with D unclear. The germline CDR1 and CDR2 sequences are SGHAT and FQNNGV. V lost 0 bases to trimming and J lost 0 bases, with 6 bases between them. The CDR3 covers 14 residues. The DNA of the CDR3 is TGTGCCAGCAGCTTAGAAGGGTTCTCCTACGAGCAGTACTTC. Its protein is CASSLEGFSYEQYF. Full variable domain (outside the CDR3, taken from reference TRBV11-2 and TRBJ2-7): EAGVAQSPRYKIIEKRQSVAFWCNPISGHATLYWYQQILGQGPKLLIQFQNNGVVDDSQLPKDRFSAERLKGVDSTLKIQPAKLEDSAVYLCASSLEGFSYEQYFGPGTRLTVT.

This clonotype was seen at least ten times. The genes are TRBV29-1 and TRBJ2-7; no firm D call. V lost 5 bases to trimming and J lost 5 bases, with 10 bases between them. The CDR3 contains 11 residues. Germline CDR1 reads SQVTM; CDR2 reads ANQGSEA. CDR3 sequence (DNA): TGCAGCGTTCCCGGAGTCAACGAGCAGTACTTC. As protein: CSVPGVNEQYF.

This clonotype was counted a few times. The chain combines TRBV5-1 with TRBJ2-6; D possibly matches TRBD1 or TRBD2 (6 bases each). The CDR3 spans 19 residues. Trimming shortened V by 9 bases and J by 1 base, and 26 bases separated the two germline ends. Germline V gene sequence: CDR1 SGHRS, CDR2 YFSETQ. The CDR3 sequence: CATPLGGPRKQSGANVLTF. DNA for the CDR3: TGCGCCACGCCTCTAGGGGGGCCTCGGAAACAGTCTGGGGCCAACGTCCTGACTTTC.

V gene TRBV3-1 combines with J gene TRBJ2-1, with D possibly being TRBD1 (5 bases). The CDR3 extends over 16 amino acids. The V gene lost 2 bases and the J gene lost 6 bases, with 17 bases spanning the gap. Germline loops: CDR1 LGHDT, CDR2 YNNKEL (reference sequence). The CDR3 DNA is TGTGCCAGCAGCCAACCCGGTCAGGGTCCGGGCAATGAGCAGTTCTTC. Translation gives CASSQPGQGPGNEQFF.

This chain connects TRBV12-3 or TRBV12-4 to TRBJ2-3; 14 positions match TRBD2. This CDR3 has 18 residues. With V trimmed by 6 bases and J by 6 bases, 14 bases remained unmatched. The CDR3 loop reads CASSNWERTSGGIDTQYF. DNA of the CDR3: TGTGCCAGCAGCAACTGGGAGAGGACTAGCGGGGGGATTGATACGCAGTATTTT.

This clonotype has more than one count but fewer than ten. The V and J genes are TRBV4-1 and TRBJ2-6; D ambiguous. Germline values: CDR1 MGHRA, CDR2 YSYEKL. The CDR3 loop spans 14 amino acids. Trimming took 6 bases from V and 3 from J, leaving 9 bases between them. The CDR3 DNA sequence: TGCGCCAGCAGTCCCTTGGATGGGGCCAACGTCCTGACTTTC. Amino acids: CASSPLDGANVLTF.

This clonotype was seen a handful of times. The chain recombines TRBV15 with TRBJ2-1, with TRBD1 matching over 8 bases. Germline V gene data show CDR1 as LNHNV and CDR2 as YYDKDF (reference sequence). V gave up 0 bases and J gave up 1 base; unmatched junction bases: 2. CDR3 size: 16 residues. The CDR3 bases are TGTGCCACCAGCAGAGATACAGGGGGATCCTACAATGAGCAGTTCTTC. Its protein product is CATSRDTGGSYNEQFF.

This sequence joins TRBV27 and TRBJ2-3; D is uncertain. Germline V gene data show CDR1 as MNHEY and CDR2 as SMNVEV (reference sequence). The CDR3 is 14 amino acids. With 3 bases removed from V and 6 bases from J, the gap between germline ends came to 13 bases. The CDR3 reads CASSFPGPRDTQYF. CDR3 sequence (DNA): TGTGCCAGCAGTTTCCCCGGACCCAGGGATACGCAGTATTTT.

This clonotype was seen at least ten times. The chain recombines TRBV12-3 or TRBV12-4 with TRBJ1-6; D is unresolved. The CDR3 sequence is 14 residues long. Trimming shortened V by 6 bases and J by 10 bases, and 16 bases separated the two germline ends. CDR3 sequence: CASRKGADQSPLHF. The CDR3 DNA reads TGTGCCAGCAGAAAGGGCGCAGACCAATCACCCCTCCACTTT.

This clonotype was found a few times. The rearrangement joins TRBV18 to TRBJ2-1; D is possibly TRBD2 (6 bases). V gave up 0 bases and J gave up 4 bases, with 10 bases separating them. The CDR3 is 15 amino acids. Germline V gene data show CDR1 as KGHSH and CDR2 as LQKENI. CDR3 residues: CASSPPEGYYNEQFF. As DNA, the CDR3 is TGTGCCAGCTCACCACCGGAGGGTTATTACAATGAGCAGTTCTTC.

This clonotype was counted a few times. The chain joins TRBV7-9 to TRBJ2-1, with 8 bases fitting TRBD2. This CDR3 region has 15 residues. Losses at the gene ends were 1 base for V and 9 bases for J; bases not matched to a gene: 8. From germline, CDR1 is SEHNR and CDR2 FQNEAQ (reference sequence). As DNA, the CDR3 is TGTGCCAGCAGCTTAGACCGGGGGGGCTTTCGTGAGCAGTTCTTC. It encodes CASSLDRGGFREQFF.

This clonotype was counted ten times or more. This rearrangement joins TRBV5-1 to TRBJ2-7; 10 positions agree with TRBD1. The CDR3 covers 14 residues. J lost 5 bases, V lost 7 bases, and 9 bases had no gene match. Germline values: CDR1 SGHRS, CDR2 YFSETQ. CDR3 sequence: CASATGTGDHEQYF. As DNA, the CDR3 is TGCGCCAGCGCAACCGGGACAGGGGATCACGAGCAGTACTTC. The full variable domain, in which reference TRBV5-1 and TRBJ2-7 provide the parts outside the CDR3, is KAGVTQTPRYLIKTRGQQVTLSCSPISGHRSVSWYQQTPGQGLQFLFEYFSETQRNKGNFPGRFSGRQFSNSRSEMNVSTLELGDSALYLCASATGTGDHEQYFGPGTRLTVT.

This clonotype was picked up many times. This chain joins TRBV15 and TRBJ2-3; 11 bases are a match to TRBD2. V dropped 8 bases and J dropped 4; count of bases not matched to a gene: 5. CDR3 length: 14 amino acids. Germline assignment: CDR1 LNHNV and CDR2 YYDKDF (reference sequence). The CDR3, as DNA: TGTGCCACCGCAACTAGCGGGAGACCAGATACGCAGTATTTT. Its translation: CATATSGRPDTQYF. The variable domain in full, completed from reference TRBV15 and TRBJ2-3, reads DAMVIQNPRYQVTQFGKPVTLSCSQTLNHNVMYWYQQKSSQAPKLLFHYYDKDFNNEADTPDNFQSRRPNTSFCFLDIRSPGLGDTAMYLCATATSGRPDTQYFGPGTRLTVL.

This clonotype was detected a few times. In DNA form, the CDR3 reads TGTGCCAGCAGTTGGAGGGGGGGTCAGCCCCAGCATTTT. This translates into CASSWRGGQPQHF. The J gene is TRBJ1-5, the V gene TRBV27; tentative D call: TRBD1 (6 bases). V was trimmed by 4 bases and J by 6 bases, leaving 10 bases between them. The germline gives CDR1 MNHEY, CDR2 SMNVEV (reference sequence). CDR3 length: 13 amino acids.

This clonotype was picked up a small number of times. The rearrangement links TRBV5-6 to TRBJ1-1; a weak D match, TRBD1 (5 bases). Looked up from germline, CDR1 is SGHDT and CDR2 is YYEEEE. The V end was cut by 6 bases, the J end by 8 bases, with 14 bases between. The CDR3 contains 12 residues. CDR3 sequence (DNA): TGTGCCAGCAACGATCTCGGGGGGGAAGCTTTCTTT. Translating it yields CASNDLGGEAFF.

The count of this clonotype is one. This chain uses TRBV5-1 with TRBJ2-7; a possible D gene is TRBD1 (6 bases). V lost 0 bases to trimming and J lost 6 bases, with 19 bases between them. In germline, CDR1 is SGHRS, CDR2 YFSETQ. The CDR3 sequence is 16 residues long. CDR3 sequence (DNA): TGCGCCAGCAGCTTGGCCCTGACAGGTACTATACTCGAGCAGTACTTC. This gives the protein CASSLALTGTILEQYF.

This clonotype was found a few times. The chain carries TRBV12-3 or TRBV12-4 and TRBJ2-3; 7 bases align to TRBD1. V lost 4 bases to trimming and J lost 2 bases; unmatched junction nucleotides: 6. There are 15 residues in the CDR3. CDR3 in DNA: TGTGCCAGCAGTTCTCGGGACAGCCCCACAGATACGCAGTATTTT. Encoded protein: CASSSRDSPTDTQYF.

The sample holds a few counts of this clonotype. The rearrangement uses TRBV4-1 and TRBJ1-4; D might be TRBD1 (6 bases). V lost 3 bases to trimming and J lost 8 bases, with 16 bases between them. Germline values: CDR1 MGHRA, CDR2 YSYEKL. This CDR3 comprises 15 residues. Here the CDR3 reads CASSHPGLQGEKLFF. CDR3 bases: TGCGCCAGCAGCCATCCCGGGCTCCAGGGGGAAAAACTGTTTTTT.